These T cell receptor beta chains were read from a single sample in a study of blood T cell repertoires in COVID-19. Clones were sequenced by immunoSEQ multiplex PCR, and TCRdb holds only the in-frame ones, with some missing. The data show fewer than 300,000 clones, around 86% seen once. Sequences were obtained from peripheral blood. Receptors originate from a man aged 40-49 years who had recovered from COVID-19. Both conserved end residues are part of each CDR3. D genes are given only for firm matches. Part of the rows lack a size; the others show once, few, many or a class for expanded clones.

j_gene	d_gene	v_gene	abundance	CDR3aa	CDR3nt
TRBJ2-7	TRBD2	TRBV4-2	few	CASSQDRASGRANEQYF	TGTGCCAGCAGCCAAGATCGGGCTAGCGGGAGGGCCAACGAGCAGTACTTC
TRBJ2-7	.	TRBV4-3	.	CASSQELAASYEQYF	TGCGCCAGCAGCCAAGAACTAGCAGCCTCCTACGAGCAGTACTTC
TRBJ2-7	TRBD2	TRBV5-4	.	CASSREEYLEAGQYF	TGTGCCAGCAGCCGGGAGGAGTACCTGGAGGCTGGGCAGTACTTC
TRBJ2-5	.	TRBV7-2	.	CASSLAVGAPGETQYF	TGTGCCAGCAGCTTAGCGGTGGGCGCCCCTGGGGAGACCCAGTACTTC
TRBJ1-3	.	TRBV7-2	many	CASSLTAGGIGNTIYF	TGTGCCAGCAGCCTAACGGCGGGGGGAATTGGAAACACCATATATTTT
TRBJ1-2	.	TRBV4-1	.	CASSLGTTYGYTF	TGCGCCAGCAGCCTGGGGACAACCTATGGCTACACCTTC
TRBJ2-7	TRBD2	TRBV19	.	CASSNGLAGDYEQYF	TGTGCCAGTAGTAATGGACTAGCGGGGGACTACGAGCAGTACTTC
TRBJ1-4	.	TRBV6-1	.	CASSERHSATNEKLFF	TGTGCCAGCAGTGAGCGGCACTCTGCAACTAATGAAAAACTGTTTTTT
TRBJ1-6	TRBD1	TRBV19	.	CASTPGQGYSPLHF	TGTGCCAGCACTCCGGGACAGGGATATTCACCCCTCCACTTT
TRBJ2-7	TRBD2	TRBV27	.	CASRGLAVYEQYF	TGTGCCAGCAGGGGACTAGCGGTCTACGAGCAGTACTTC
TRBJ2-5	TRBD1	TRBV5-1	.	CASSSGTGREETQYF	TGCGCCAGCAGCTCCGGGACAGGAAGAGAAGAGACCCAGTACTTC
TRBJ2-3	TRBD2	TRBV19	.	CASSISPPGLAVTDTQYF	TGTGCCAGTAGTATTAGCCCTCCGGGACTAGCGGTTACAGATACGCAGTATTTT
TRBJ2-7	.	TRBV5-5	once	CASSWPEQGMGYEQYF	TGTGCCAGCAGCTGGCCCGAGCAGGGGATGGGCTACGAGCAGTACTTC
TRBJ1-6	TRBD1	TRBV19	few	CASSSGRDRPNSPLHF	TGTGCCAGTAGTTCTGGCCGGGACAGACCTAATTCACCCCTCCACTTT
TRBJ2-2	.	TRBV14	.	CASSQVSGDTGELFF	TGTGCCAGCAGCCAAGTCTCGGGGGACACCGGGGAGCTGTTTTTT
TRBJ2-4	TRBD1	TRBV27	once	CASRGTGTGTLAKNIQYF	TGTGCCAGCAGGGGAACCGGGACAGGGACTTTAGCCAAAAACATTCAGTACTTC
TRBJ2-2	.	TRBV6-2/TRBV6-3	.	CASSYRGLNTGELFF	TGTGCCAGCAGTTACCGGGGTTTGAACACCGGGGAGCTGTTTTTT
TRBJ2-1	TRBD2	TRBV10-1	.	CASSSTGTRGNEQFF	TGCGCCAGCAGTTCTACCGGGACTAGAGGCAATGAGCAGTTCTTC
TRBJ2-5	TRBD2	TRBV19	.	CASSSGRASLETQYF	TGTGCCAGTAGTAGCGGGAGGGCGTCACTGGAGACCCAGTACTTC
TRBJ1-2	TRBD1	TRBV5-4	.	CASSSGQNYGYTF	TGTGCCAGCAGCTCGGGACAGAACTATGGCTACACCTTC
TRBJ1-6	.	TRBV21-1	.	CASTGVRSPLHF	TGTGCCAGCACCGGGGTGAGATCACCCCTCCACTTT
TRBJ2-2	.	TRBV7-8	few	CASSSPKNTGELFF	TGTGCCAGCAGCTCCCCCAAGAACACCGGGGAGCTGTTTTTT
TRBJ2-5	TRBD2	TRBV9	.	CASSVKAGAIKETQYF	TGTGCCAGCAGCGTAAAAGCGGGGGCAATAAAAGAGACCCAGTACTTC
TRBJ2-3	.	TRBV7-2	.	CASSLAMATRNTQYF	TGTGCCAGCAGCTTAGCAATGGCTACTAGAAATACGCAGTATTTT
TRBJ2-5	.	TRBV30	.	CAWSVRGPETQYF	TGTGCCTGGAGTGTGCGCGGTCCAGAGACCCAGTACTTC
TRBJ1-2	.	TRBV3-1/TRBV3-2	.	CASSHLTGFAGYTF	TGTGCCAGCAGCCACCTTACAGGGTTCGCTGGCTACACCTTC
TRBJ2-3	.	TRBV19	.	CASRRTRFTDTQYF	TGTGCCAGTAGGCGGACTCGATTCACAGATACGCAGTATTTT
TRBJ1-1	TRBD1	TRBV6-6	.	CASSYSNQGGSPEAFF	TGTGCCAGCAGTTACTCGAACCAGGGGGGCTCCCCTGAAGCTTTCTTT
TRBJ2-7	TRBD1	TRBV2	.	CASRPDRGQYEQYF	TGTGCCAGCAGGCCTGACAGGGGCCAATACGAGCAGTACTTC
TRBJ1-1	.	TRBV11-3	.	CATKQRSSNTEAFF	TGTGCCACTAAACAGAGATCCTCGAACACTGAAGCTTTCTTT
TRBJ1-1	.	TRBV7-2	.	CASSLLSAGLNTEAFF	TGTGCCAGCAGCTTACTATCCGCAGGATTGAACACTGAAGCTTTCTTT
TRBJ2-1	TRBD2	TRBV3-1/TRBV3-2	once	CASSQLAGNYNEQFF	TGTGCCAGCAGTCAACTAGCGGGGAACTACAATGAGCAGTTCTTC
TRBJ2-1	TRBD2	TRBV6-1	.	CASSDRWEGLNEQFF	TGTGCCAGCAGTGATAGGTGGGAGGGCCTCAATGAGCAGTTCTTC
TRBJ1-2	.	TRBV19	many	CARRRSGYGYTF	TGTGCCAGAAGGAGGAGTGGATATGGCTACACCTTC
TRBJ2-7	TRBD2	TRBV4-3	.	CASSQGLAVYEQYF	TGCGCCAGCAGCCAAGGACTAGCAGTCTACGAGCAGTACTTC
TRBJ1-6	TRBD1	TRBV10-3	.	CAISPTGVNSPLHF	TGTGCCATCAGTCCGACAGGGGTTAATTCACCCCTCCACTTT
TRBJ1-2	.	TRBV7-8	.	CASSLAGGGYTF	TGTGCCAGCAGCTTAGCGGGCGGGGGCTACACCTTC
TRBJ2-7	.	TRBV4-1	.	CASSQVGGAGEQYF	TGCGCCAGCAGCCAAGTGGGCGGGGCGGGAGAGCAGTACTTC
TRBJ2-7	.	TRBV9	.	CASSVGAATSYEQYF	TGTGCCAGCAGCGTAGGGGCAGCAACCTCCTACGAGCAGTACTTC
TRBJ1-5	TRBD1	TRBV4-1	.	CASSHPDRARGNQPQHF	TGCGCCAGCAGCCACCCCGACAGGGCCCGGGGCAATCAGCCCCAGCATTTT
TRBJ2-3	TRBD2	TRBV3-1/TRBV3-2	.	CASSLAGITDTQYF	TGTGCCAGCAGCCTAGCGGGGATCACAGATACGCAGTATTTT
TRBJ2-1	TRBD2	TRBV29-1	.	CSAPGLAGVHEQFF	TGCAGCGCACCGGGACTAGCGGGAGTTCATGAGCAGTTCTTC
TRBJ2-5	TRBD2	TRBV9	.	CASNSGGTSGRETQYF	TGTGCCAGCAACTCGGGGGGGACTAGCGGGAGGGAGACCCAGTACTTC
TRBJ2-7	TRBD2	TRBV5-1	few	CASSIGPRGVGYEQYF	TGCGCCAGCAGCATAGGGCCCCGGGGGGTAGGCTACGAGCAGTACTTC
TRBJ1-5	.	TRBV2	.	CASSQGTSNQPQHF	TGTGCCAGCAGCCAGGGGACCAGCAATCAGCCCCAGCATTTT
TRBJ2-1	TRBD2	TRBV7-7	few	CASSPGLAGGNEQFF	TGTGCCAGCAGCCCGGGACTAGCGGGAGGAAATGAGCAGTTCTTC
TRBJ2-3	.	TRBV5-5	.	CASSIGTSSTDTQYF	TGTGCCAGCAGCATCGGGACATCTTCTACAGATACGCAGTATTTT
TRBJ2-1	.	TRBV7-8	.	CASSLFQSNEQFF	TGTGCCAGCAGCTTATTCCAATCCAATGAGCAGTTCTTC
TRBJ2-7	TRBD2	TRBV27	.	CASGEGRRGQYF	TGTGCCAGCGGGGAGGGACGCCGCGGGCAGTACTTC
TRBJ2-3	.	TRBV6-5	few	CASATANADTQYF	TGTGCCAGTGCGACAGCGAACGCAGATACGCAGTATTTT
TRBJ2-3	TRBD2	TRBV9	.	CASSPRAGATDTQYF	TGTGCCAGCAGCCCCCGAGCGGGGGCCACAGATACGCAGTATTTT
TRBJ2-2	.	TRBV4-3	.	CASSQSGRATGELFF	TGCGCCAGCAGCCAAAGTGGCAGGGCCACCGGGGAGCTGTTTTTT
TRBJ2-4	TRBD2	TRBV5-6	.	CASSLILADKNIQYF	TGTGCCAGCAGCCTAATTCTAGCGGATAAAAACATTCAGTACTTC
TRBJ2-7	.	TRBV5-5	.	CATQRDRFLNPYEQYF	TGTGCCACCCAACGAGACAGATTCTTAAATCCCTACGAGCAGTACTTC
TRBJ2-6	.	TRBV7-3	.	CASSSQAGSVPGANVLTF	TGTGCCAGCAGCTCCCAAGCGGGTTCGGTCCCTGGGGCCAACGTCCTGACTTTC
TRBJ2-3	.	TRBV19	once	CASSSLPFGADTQYF	TGTGCCAGTAGTAGTCTCCCTTTCGGGGCAGATACGCAGTATTTT
TRBJ1-1	.	TRBV7-8	.	CASSARSLLQTEAFF	TGTGCCAGCAGCGCCCGTTCCCTACTCCAAACCGAAGCTTTCTTT
TRBJ2-3	.	TRBV7-8	.	CASSLGLRGVRVGGTDTQYF	TGTGCCAGCAGCTTAGGCCTCCGGGGAGTTCGGGTTGGTGGCACAGATACGCAGTATTTT
TRBJ2-3	TRBD1	TRBV27	.	CASSFSGQGTDTQYF	TGTGCCAGCAGTTTTTCGGGACAGGGGACAGATACGCAGTATTTT
TRBJ2-1	TRBD2	TRBV6-5	.	CASSYSKGGRGGEQFF	TGTGCCAGCAGTTACTCGAAAGGCGGGAGGGGGGGTGAGCAGTTCTTC